This T cell receptor (beta chain) was identified during a study of vaccination and CD4 T cells after COVID-19. As for treatment: roughly 10-day PBMC culture with coronavirus spike peptide pools or control peptides (ViraFEST assay). Negative selection was the method that isolated CD4+ T cells after around 10 days of culture. Sequencing of DNA taken from cultured CD4+ T cells relied on the Oncomine TCR Beta short-read assay. TCRdb passed the PCR reads through MiXCR, listing each CDR3 protein once. The data contain some 15,000 distinct CDR3 sequences, less than 75% of them singletons. The CDR3 is made up of 13 amino acids. Germline V gives CDR1 DFQATT, CDR2 SNEGSKA (reference sequence). Trimming took off 3 bases at V and 10 bases at J, with 18 bases between the two ends. Concerning this clonotype itself: The antigen remains unidentified.

Material: CD4+ T cells from blood, cultured in vitro. The TCR originated in a human donor who had recovered from COVID-19. The V and J genes are TRBV20-1 and TRBJ1-2; tentative D call: TRBD1 (5 bases). CDR3 protein: CSARGKGPADYTF. CDR3 nucleotide sequence: TGCAGTGCTAGGGGAAAGGGACCTGCAGACTACACCTTC.